The 15 T cell receptor beta chains given below trace back to one sample, sequenced in a study of regulatory T cells in long-lasting Graves disease. The time point here: persistent/refractory GD, antithyroid drugs over 5 years with positive TRAb. The TCR library used RNA extracted from PBMCs. According to the study, TCR beta libraries were built with iRepertoire HTBI primers and CDR3-region Arm-PCR. Using its own MiXCR run on the multiplex PCR reads, TCRdb lists one record per CDR3 protein. The table lists a few hundred thousand distinct CDR3 sequences, approximately 23% of them singletons. The sequences come from peripheral blood mononuclear cells (PBMCs), collected when the disease was refractory, from a patient treated with antithyroid drugs. These receptors came from a woman in her thirties or forties with Graves disease.

The chain has TRBV19 and TRBJ2-4; 12 bases are a match to TRBD2. Germline CDR1 LNHDA, CDR2 SQIVND (reference sequence). The CDR3 covers 20 residues. V gave up 6 bases and J gave up 4 bases; unmatched junction bases: 19. This chain's CDR3 is CASSPDPISSGRAAKNIQYF. In DNA form, the CDR3 reads TGTGCCAGTAGCCCCGACCCAATCTCTAGCGGGAGGGCCGCAAAAAACATTCAGTACTTC.

This clonotype was seen more than once but under ten times. The rearrangement uses TRBV7-9 and TRBJ2-7; D is possibly TRBD2 (5 bases). Trimming took off 5 bases at V and 3 bases at J, with 23 bases between the two ends. Germline CDR1 and CDR2: SEHNR and FQNEAQ (reference sequence). The CDR3 runs 17 residues. CDR3 residues: CASSLIGGDGENYEQYF. CDR3 coding DNA: TGTGCCAGCAGCCTCATCGGAGGCGATGGGGAAAACTACGAGCAGTACTTC.

This clonotype was seen a handful of times. V gene TRBV13 combines with J gene TRBJ2-7; D is perhaps TRBD1 (5 bases). Germline assignment: CDR1 PRHDT and CDR2 FYEKMQ (reference sequence). The V and J ends lost 2 bases and 2 bases respectively, with 10 bases between them. CDR3 length: 14 amino acids. The CDR3 is CASSLKPGTYEQYF. The CDR3 coding sequence is TGTGCCAGCAGCTTAAAGCCAGGGACCTACGAGCAGTACTTC.

This clonotype was picked up many times. The chain is built from TRBV2 and TRBJ1-1; D is undetermined. Germline assignment: CDR1 SNHLY and CDR2 FYNNEI. V was clipped by 2 bases and J by 12 bases, with 10 bases between them. This CDR3 has 11 residues. As DNA, the CDR3 is TGTGCCAGCAGTGAACGACCTCTGACTTTCTTT. This translates into CASSERPLTFF.

Turning to this clonotype: An end of the junction differs from the germline gene, which may be a read error. This chain joins TRBV7-7 and TRBJ1-5; D is uncertain. From germline, CDR1 is SSHAT and CDR2 FNYEAQ (reference sequence). The CDR3 contains 15 residues. CDR3 DNA sequence: TGTGCTAGCAGCCCCGACGTTTATAGCAATCAGCCCCAGCATTTT. Its translation is CASSPDVYSNQPQHF.

This clonotype was observed once. The chain employs TRBV7-9 and TRBJ1-2; D call uncertain. Trimming left V 1 base short and J 7 bases short, with 10 bases between. The CDR3 consists of 13 residues. CDR1 and CDR2 from the germline V gene are SEHNR and FQNEAQ (reference sequence). The CDR3 coding sequence is TGTGCCAGCAGCTTAGGGAATCTGGCTGGCTACACCTTC. It yields the protein CASSLGNLAGYTF.

This clonotype was observed at least ten times. This chain uses TRBV28 with TRBJ1-1; 7 bases line up with TRBD1. Germline CDR1 reads MDHEN; CDR2 reads SYDVKM. The trim removed 5 bases at V and 7 bases at J, leaving 7 bases unmatched. The CDR3 contains 13 residues. The CDR3 nucleotides are TGTGCCAGCAGTCCCAGGGGGGGGCTTGAAGCTTTCTTT. Translating gives CASSPRGGLEAFF.

The chain combines TRBV29-1 with TRBJ1-1; D is uncertain. Germline CDR1 and CDR2: SQVTM and ANQGSEA. Trimming shortened V by 2 bases and J by 2 bases, and 6 bases separated the two germline ends. The CDR3 has 12 amino acids. CDR3 DNA sequence: TGCAGCGTTGAATCGACAAACACTGAAGCTTTCTTT. Encoded protein: CSVESTNTEAFF.

This clonotype was observed many times. The chain carries TRBV25-1 and TRBJ1-1; D gene ambiguous. The V gene's germline CDR1 is MGHDK and CDR2 SYGVNS. The CDR3 is 13 amino acids. Trimming removed 6 bases at V and 2 bases at J, with 10 bases between. CDR3 loop: CASRPGVNTEAFF. The CDR3 DNA reads as TGTGCCAGCAGGCCAGGCGTAAACACTGAAGCTTTCTTT. The full variable domain, rest sourced from reference TRBV25-1 and TRBJ1-1, is EADIYQTPRYLVIGTGKKITLECSQTMGHDKMYWYQQDPGMELHLIHYSYGVNSTEKGDLSSESTVSRIRTEHFPLTLESARPSHTSQYLCASRPGVNTEAFFGQGTRLTVV.

This clonotype appeared many times. This chain connects TRBV28 to TRBJ2-7; D tentatively reads TRBD1 or TRBD2 (6 bases each). From germline, CDR1 is MDHEN and CDR2 SYDVKM. CDR3 length equals 15 residues. V lost 5 bases and J 6 bases, leaving 20 bases between the germline ends. The CDR3 DNA sequence: TGTGCCAGCAGTCCCCCCCGGGGGCCTGGGAGCGAGCAGTACTTC. Protein: CASSPPRGPGSEQYF. The complete variable domain, with remaining parts taken from reference TRBV28 and TRBJ2-7, reads DVKVTQSSRYLVKRTGEKVFLECVQDMDHENMFWYRQDPGLGLRLIYFSYDVKMKEKGDIPEGYSVSREKKERFSLILESASTNQTSMYLCASSPPRGPGSEQYFGPGTRLTVT.

V gene TRBV14 combines with J gene TRBJ1-4; D perhaps matches TRBD1 (5 bases). CDR1 is SGHDN, CDR2 FVKESK, per germline. CDR3 length: 14 amino acids. The ends were cut back, 2 bases at V and 7 bases at J, with 11 bases in the middle. Here the CDR3 DNA reads TGTGCCAGCAGCCAACGCAGGGCGGGTGAAAAACTGTTTTTT. As protein: CASSQRRAGEKLFF.

The chain joins TRBV12-3 or TRBV12-4 to TRBJ1-5; D uncertain. V was shortened by 7 bases and J by 2 bases, with 12 bases between the two germline ends. There are 14 residues in the CDR3. CDR3 region: CASKIGRRNQPQHF. The CDR3 nucleotides read TGTGCCAGCAAAATAGGGCGTCGCAATCAGCCCCAGCATTTT.

V usage is TRBV5-5 and J usage is TRBJ1-1; D gene ambiguous. Trimming took 0 bases from V and 0 from J, leaving 9 bases between them. This CDR3 has 15 residues. Germline CDR1 is SGHKS and CDR2 is YYEKEE (reference sequence). Written as DNA, the CDR3 is TGTGCCAGCAGCTTGGTAGGCAGAATGAACACTGAAGCTTTCTTT. Its translation is CASSLVGRMNTEAFF.

In the case of this clonotype: Since a much larger clone is just one base distant, this may be a read error. The J gene is TRBJ2-7, the V gene TRBV20-1; perhaps D is TRBD1 or TRBD2 (5 bases each). Trimming pared 5 bases from V and 3 bases from J, leaving 14 bases between. This CDR3 comprises 13 residues. Germline-derived CDR1 and CDR2 are DFQATT and SNEGSKA (reference sequence). The CDR3 DNA is TGCAGTGCTGGGGGACCCCGAGGCTACGAGCAGTACTTC. This codes for CSAGGPRGYEQYF.

The gene calls are TRBV18 and TRBJ1-3; D may be TRBD1 (5 bases). This CDR3 comprises 14 residues. Per the germline V gene, CDR1 is KGHSH and CDR2 is LQKENI. With 3 bases removed from V and 3 bases from J, the gap between germline ends came to 9 bases. CDR3 DNA: TGTGCCAGCTCACCGCTACAGGTTGGAAACACCATATATTTT. It is translated as CASSPLQVGNTIYF.